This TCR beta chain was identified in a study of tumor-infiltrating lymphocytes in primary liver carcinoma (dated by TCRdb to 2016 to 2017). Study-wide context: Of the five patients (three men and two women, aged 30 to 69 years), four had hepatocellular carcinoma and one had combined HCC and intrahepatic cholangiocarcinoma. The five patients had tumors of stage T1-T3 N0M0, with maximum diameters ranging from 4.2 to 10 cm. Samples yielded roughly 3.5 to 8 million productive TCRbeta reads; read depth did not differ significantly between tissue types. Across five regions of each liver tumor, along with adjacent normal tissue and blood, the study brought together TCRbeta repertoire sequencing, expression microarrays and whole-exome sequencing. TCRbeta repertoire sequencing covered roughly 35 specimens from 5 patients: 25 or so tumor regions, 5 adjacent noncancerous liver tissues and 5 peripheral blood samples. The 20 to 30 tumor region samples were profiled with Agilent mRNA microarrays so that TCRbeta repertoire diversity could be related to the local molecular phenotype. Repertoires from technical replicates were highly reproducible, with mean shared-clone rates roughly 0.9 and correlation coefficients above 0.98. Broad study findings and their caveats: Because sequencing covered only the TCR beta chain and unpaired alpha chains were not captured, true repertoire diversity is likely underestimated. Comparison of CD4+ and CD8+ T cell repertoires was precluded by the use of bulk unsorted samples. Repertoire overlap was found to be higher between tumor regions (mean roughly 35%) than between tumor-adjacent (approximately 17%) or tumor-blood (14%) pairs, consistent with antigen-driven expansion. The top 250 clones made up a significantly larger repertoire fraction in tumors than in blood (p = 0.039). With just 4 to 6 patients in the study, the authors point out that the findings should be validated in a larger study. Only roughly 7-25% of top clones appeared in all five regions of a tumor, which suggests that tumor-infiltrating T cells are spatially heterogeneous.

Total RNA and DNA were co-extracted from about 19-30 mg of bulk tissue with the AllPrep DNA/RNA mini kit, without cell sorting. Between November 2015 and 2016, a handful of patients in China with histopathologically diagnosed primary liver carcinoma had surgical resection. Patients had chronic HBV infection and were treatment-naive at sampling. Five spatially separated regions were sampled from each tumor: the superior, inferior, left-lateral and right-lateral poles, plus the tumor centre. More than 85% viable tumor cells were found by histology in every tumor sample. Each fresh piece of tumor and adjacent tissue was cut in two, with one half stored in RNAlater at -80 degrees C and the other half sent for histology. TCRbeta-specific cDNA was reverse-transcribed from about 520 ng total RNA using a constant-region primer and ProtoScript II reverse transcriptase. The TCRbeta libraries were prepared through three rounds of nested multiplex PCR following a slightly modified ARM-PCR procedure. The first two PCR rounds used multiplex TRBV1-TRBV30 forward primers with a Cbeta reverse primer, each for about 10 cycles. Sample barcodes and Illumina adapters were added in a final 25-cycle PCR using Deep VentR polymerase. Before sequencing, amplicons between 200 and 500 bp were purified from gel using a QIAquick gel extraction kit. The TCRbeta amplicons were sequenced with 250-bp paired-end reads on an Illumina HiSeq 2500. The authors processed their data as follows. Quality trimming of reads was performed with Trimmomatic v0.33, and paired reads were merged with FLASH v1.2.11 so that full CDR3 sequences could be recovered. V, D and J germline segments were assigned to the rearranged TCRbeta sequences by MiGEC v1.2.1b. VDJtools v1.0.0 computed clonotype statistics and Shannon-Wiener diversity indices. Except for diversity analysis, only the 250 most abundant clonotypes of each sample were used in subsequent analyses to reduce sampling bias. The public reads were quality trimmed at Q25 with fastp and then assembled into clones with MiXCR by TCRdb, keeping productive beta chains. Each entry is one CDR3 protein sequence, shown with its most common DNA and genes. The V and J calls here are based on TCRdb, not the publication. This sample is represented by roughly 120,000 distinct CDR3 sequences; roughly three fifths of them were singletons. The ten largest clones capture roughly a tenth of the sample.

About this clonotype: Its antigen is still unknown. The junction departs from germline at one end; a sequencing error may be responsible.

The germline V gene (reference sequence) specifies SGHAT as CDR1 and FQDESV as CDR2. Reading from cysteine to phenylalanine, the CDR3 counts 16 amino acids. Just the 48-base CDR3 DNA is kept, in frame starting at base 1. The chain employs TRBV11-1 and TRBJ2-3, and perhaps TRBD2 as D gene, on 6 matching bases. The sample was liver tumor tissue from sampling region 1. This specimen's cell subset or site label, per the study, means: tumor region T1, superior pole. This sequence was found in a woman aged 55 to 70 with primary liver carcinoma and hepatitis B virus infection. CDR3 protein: CASSRWREFETDMQYF. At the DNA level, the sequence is TGCGCCAGCAGCCGCTGGAGGGAGTTTGAAACAGATATGCAGTATTTT.